The rows below give T cell receptor beta chains drawn from one sample of a study of T cell repertoires in cytomegalovirus infection. TCRdb ran MiXCR on the reads and lists one entry per CDR3 protein. The sample includes some 700,000 distinct CDR3 sequences, roughly 36% of them seen just once. The sample was PBMCs. The receptors were gathered from a human donor in good health (CMV status not recorded). Some clones in this sample may be carry-over from other donors' samples. The CDR3 runs from the conserved cysteine through the conserved F or W. The D gene is left open where the match is weak. Clone size is shown for a subset of rows, as once, few, many or a class of expanded clone.

-	TRBV7-2	TRBJ1-5	TRBD1	15	CASSVQTGARQPQHF	TGTGCCAGCAGCGTACAGACAGGGGCTCGTCAGCCCCAGCATTTT
-	TRBV20-1	TRBJ2-7	TRBD1	15	CSARDPGQGTYEQYF	TGCAGTGCTAGAGATCCTGGACAGGGGACCTACGAGCAGTACTTC
-	TRBV10-2	TRBJ1-1	-	14	CASTQHLGGTEAFF	TGCGCCAGCACACAGCACCTAGGAGGCACTGAAGCTTTCTTT
-	TRBV28	TRBJ1-4	-	15	CASSSAGRGGEKLFF	TGTGCCAGCAGTTCGGCAGGGCGGGGGGGTGAAAAACTGTTTTTT
-	TRBV24-1	TRBJ2-6	-	15	CATSEEGYGANVLTF	TGTGCCACCAGTGAGGAGGGGTACGGGGCCAACGTCCTGACTTTC
few	TRBV27	TRBJ1-1	-	18	CASSLKFRGLNVYTEAFF	TGTGCCAGCAGTTTAAAATTCAGGGGCCTGAATGTGTACACTGAAGCTTTCTTT
-	TRBV6-2/TRBV6-3	TRBJ2-5	TRBD2	16	CASTYSGRGERETQYF	TGTGCCAGCACTTACAGCGGGAGAGGAGAGCGAGAGACCCAGTACTTC
-	TRBV11-2	TRBJ2-2	TRBD2	16	CASSELAGGLSGELFF	TGTGCCAGCAGCGAACTAGCGGGAGGACTGTCCGGGGAGCTGTTTTTT
-	TRBV7-9	TRBJ1-4	-	14	CASSLVLRGDKLFF	TGTGCCAGCAGCTTAGTCTTGAGGGGAGATAAACTGTTTTTT
-	TRBV27	TRBJ1-1	-	16	CASSTLSSRGVTEAFF	TGTGCCAGCAGTACACTCTCCTCTCGGGGGGTCACTGAAGCTTTCTTT
-	TRBV7-7	TRBJ1-1	-	16	CASSSGGRAVNTEAFF	TGTGCTAGCAGCTCGGGGGGTAGGGCCGTGAACACTGAAGCTTTCTTT
-	TRBV7-9	TRBJ1-4	-	15	CASSLYREENEKLFF	TGTGCCAGCAGCCTGTACCGGGAGGAAAATGAAAAACTGTTTTTT
-	TRBV6-5	TRBJ2-1	-	14	CASSALALEDEQFF	TGTGCCAGCAGCGCTTTAGCCCTTGAGGATGAGCAGTTCTTC
once	TRBV14	TRBJ1-3	-	15	CASSDPAYSGNTIYF	TGTGCCAGCAGCGATCCGGCATACTCTGGAAACACCATATATTTT
once	TRBV12-3/TRBV12-4	TRBJ2-5	TRBD1	13	CASNLTGFETQYF	TGTGCCAGCAACCTGACAGGGTTCGAGACCCAGTACTTC
few	TRBV6-1	TRBJ2-5	TRBD1	13	CASSATGQETQYF	TGTGCCAGCAGTGCGACAGGGCAGGAGACCCAGTACTTC
-	TRBV7-9	TRBJ1-6	-	14	CASSLVQNNSPLHF	TGTGCCAGCAGCTTAGTACAGAACAATTCACCCCTCCACTTT
-	TRBV24-1	TRBJ1-1	TRBD1	13	CATSGQGNTEAFF	TGTGCCACCTCGGGACAGGGCAACACTGAAGCTTTCTTT
few	TRBV11-3	TRBJ2-5	-	13	CASSSDPKQTQYF	TGTGCCAGCAGCTCAGACCCCAAGCAGACCCAGTACTTC
-	TRBV12-3/TRBV12-4	TRBJ1-5	-	16	CASSQGTPHSNQPQHF	TGTGCCAGCAGCCAGGGGACACCTCATAGCAATCAGCCCCAGCATTTT
-	TRBV29-1	TRBJ1-1	-	14	CSVEDTEANTEAFF	TGCAGCGTTGAAGACACAGAGGCGAACACTGAAGCTTTCTTT
once	TRBV28	TRBJ2-3	-	17	CASSLFRDTKSTDTQYF	TGTGCCAGCAGTTTATTCCGGGACACGAAAAGCACAGATACGCAGTATTTT
-	TRBV19	TRBJ2-1	TRBD2	14	CASSMSGLANEQFF	TGTGCCAGTAGTATGTCGGGACTAGCAAATGAGCAGTTCTTC
few	TRBV10-3	TRBJ2-3	-	16	CAISESWFTSTDTQYF	TGTGCCATCAGTGAGTCTTGGTTTACTAGCACAGATACGCAGTATTTT
-	TRBV4-1	TRBJ2-7	-	15	CASSQEPGAEGEQYF	TGCGCCAGCAGCCAAGAACCGGGGGCGGAAGGTGAGCAGTACTTC
many	TRBV7-2	TRBJ1-1	TRBD1	14	CASSLAPGQGEAFF	TGTGCCAGCAGCTTAGCACCCGGACAGGGTGAAGCTTTCTTT
-	TRBV7-8	TRBJ1-1	-	16	CASSLVAGAPNTEAFF	TGTGCCAGCAGCTTAGTAGCGGGGGCCCCGAACACTGAAGCTTTCTTT
-	TRBV29-1	TRBJ2-1	-	10	CSVDGNEQFF	TGCAGCGTTGACGGCAATGAGCAGTTCTTC
few	TRBV19	TRBJ2-1	-	13	CASSMEGVNEQFF	TGTGCCAGTAGTATGGAGGGAGTCAATGAGCAGTTCTTC
-	TRBV19	TRBJ1-5	TRBD1	18	CASSTLRQGASSNQPQHF	TGTGCCAGTAGTACCCTCCGACAGGGGGCTTCGAGCAATCAGCCCCAGCATTTT
-	TRBV19	TRBJ1-6	TRBD1	16	CANSRGQGLRGSPLHF	TGTGCCAACTCACGGGGACAGGGGCTCCGCGGTTCACCCCTCCACTTT
-	TRBV2	TRBJ2-7	-	13	CASRGRPSYEQYF	TGTGCCAGCAGAGGCCGGCCGTCCTACGAGCAGTACTTC
-	TRBV5-1	TRBJ2-5	TRBD1	16	CASSSAGTGGIETQYF	TGCGCCAGCAGCTCAGCCGGGACAGGGGGCATAGAGACCCAGTACTTC
-	TRBV7-9	TRBJ2-5	TRBD1	13	CASSFGQEMTQYF	TGTGCCAGCAGCTTTGGACAGGAGATGACCCAGTACTTC
-	TRBV4-1	TRBJ1-6	TRBD1	17	CASSQDSPGQYNSPLHF	TGCGCCAGCAGCCAAGATAGCCCGGGACAGTATAATTCACCCCTCCACTTT
-	TRBV12-3/TRBV12-4	TRBJ1-5	-	14	CASSLYSSNQPQHF	TGTGCCAGCAGTCTATACAGTAGCAATCAGCCCCAGCATTTT
many	TRBV7-8	TRBJ1-1	TRBD1	16	CASSLGTGGINTEAFF	TGTGCCAGCAGCTTAGGGACAGGGGGAATAAACACTGAAGCTTTCTTT